This passage covers 12 T cell receptor beta chains from one sample sequenced in a study of neurological immune-mediated disorders. One entry per CDR3 protein, called by TCRdb with MiXCR from the 5' RACE reads. Of fewer than 80,000 distinct CDR3 sequences in the sample, around 4.7% were seen once. Source material: PBMCs. The receptors here all came from a woman aged 45-60 years with multiple sclerosis.

The rearrangement links TRBV27 to TRBJ1-2; TRBD1 agrees at 8 bases. The CDR3 extends over 14 amino acids. Germline CDR1 reads MNHEY; CDR2 reads SMNVEV (reference sequence). Losses at the gene ends were 5 bases for V and 3 bases for J; bases not matched to a gene: 5. In DNA, the CDR3 is TGTGCCAGCAGTCCACGGGACAGGTACTATGGCTACACCTTC. Its translation is CASSPRDRYYGYTF.

This clonotype was picked up many times. The V and J genes are TRBV28 and TRBJ1-4; D is uncertain. Germline V lookup: CDR1 MDHEN, CDR2 SYDVKM. The CDR3 runs 15 residues. V was cut by 3 bases and J by 0 bases, with 8 bases left in between. The CDR3 reads CASSLVRPTNEKLFF. The DNA of the CDR3 is TGTGCCAGCAGTTTGGTCCGACCAACTAATGAAAAACTGTTTTTT.

This clonotype was picked up a small number of times. The chain links TRBV7-6 to TRBJ2-7; 9 bases agree with TRBD2. This CDR3 is built from 17 residues. The V gene end was trimmed by 7 bases and the J gene end by 4 bases; junction bases not matched to a gene: 17. Germline V gives CDR1 SGHVS, CDR2 FNYEAQ. CDR3 amino acids: CASTLPQLSGGLYEQYV. The CDR3 region has the DNA TGTGCCAGCACCCTACCCCAACTAAGCGGGGGGCTTTACGAGCAGTACGTC.

This clonotype was recorded many times. The V call is TRBV5-1, the J call TRBJ1-1; D unresolved. The CDR3 sequence is 13 residues long. Between the trimmed V and J ends, which lost 0 bases and 3 bases, there was a span of 6 bases. Germline CDR1 and CDR2: SGHRS and YFSETQ. For the CDR3, the DNA is TGCGCCAGCAGCTTGGCCAGGTACACTGAAGCTTTCTTT. Translated, it gives CASSLARYTEAFF.

Many counts were recorded for this clonotype. The chain uses TRBV29-1 and TRBJ2-5, with TRBD1 matching 10 bases. This CDR3 region has 13 residues. V shed 6 bases and J 4 bases; nucleotides not matched to a gene: 5. Germline V gene sequence: CDR1 SQVTM, CDR2 ANQGSEA. The CDR3 DNA reads as TGCAGCGTCGGACAGGGGGGTGGAGAGACCCAGTACTTC. Translating it yields CSVGQGGGETQYF. The full variable domain, its missing parts supplied by reference TRBV29-1 and TRBJ2-5, is SAVISQKPSRDICQRGTSLTIQCQVDSQVTMMFWYRQQPGQSLTLIATANQGSEATYESGFVIDKFPISRPNLTFSTLTVSNMSPEDSSIYLCSVGQGGGETQYFGPGTRLLVL.

In the case of this clonotype: A much larger clone differs from this one at a single base, so this may be a read error. The chain links TRBV20-1 to TRBJ2-5; D is unclear. Germline V CDR1 and CDR2: DFQATT, SNEGSKA (reference sequence). The CDR3 runs to 14 residues. With 1 base removed from V and 1 base from J, the gap between germline ends came to 10 bases. In nucleotides, the CDR3 is TGCAGTGCTAGAGTTGGGAAGGGCCAAGAGACCCAGTACTTC. Amino acids: CSARVGKGQETQYF.

This clonotype appeared many times. The chain is built from TRBV3-1 and TRBJ2-7, with no clear D. Germline CDR1 and CDR2: LGHDT and YNNKEL (reference sequence). The CDR3 is made up of 13 amino acids. V was shortened by 0 bases and J by 6 bases, with 9 bases between the two germline ends. CDR3 coding DNA: TGTGCCAGCAGCCAAGACGTAGGCGGCGAGCAGTACGTC. It is translated as CASSQDVGGEQYV.

This clonotype was recorded at least ten times. The V call is TRBV12-3 or TRBV12-4, the J call TRBJ1-1; the D is unclear. Deletions cut 1 base from V and 6 bases from J, with 9 bases between. This CDR3 contains 13 residues. Written as DNA, the CDR3 is TGTGCCAGCAGTTTAGGAGGGTCCCCTGAAGCTTTCTTT. Translation gives CASSLGGSPEAFF.

This clonotype came up many times. This chain links TRBV12-3 or TRBV12-4 with TRBJ2-4, with D perhaps TRBD2 (7 bases). The germline V and J ends were trimmed by 0 bases and 6 bases, with 18 bases remaining between them. The CDR3 is made up of 17 amino acids. CDR3 residues: CASSLAGGRVGGNIQYF. In DNA form, the CDR3 reads TGTGCCAGCAGTTTAGCGGGGGGGCGGGTCGGCGGAAACATTCAGTACTTC.

This clonotype was observed many times. The V call is TRBV4-3, the J call TRBJ2-1, with TRBD2 matching over 12 bases. Unmatched junction bases numbered 7, after V lost 0 bases and J lost 10 bases. CDR1 is LGHNA, CDR2 YSLEER, per germline. The CDR3 runs to 16 residues. The CDR3 sequence is CASSQELAGGWLEQFF. In DNA, the CDR3 is TGCGCCAGCAGCCAAGAACTAGCGGGGGGCTGGTTGGAGCAGTTCTTC.

This clonotype appeared many times. The junction departs from germline at one end; a sequencing error may be responsible. The chain employs TRBV12-3 or TRBV12-4 and TRBJ1-5; possibly TRBD1 for D (6 bases). The CDR3 is 13 amino acids. The CDR3 loop is CASSFGGNQPQNF. The CDR3 region has the DNA TGTGCCAGCAGTTTCGGGGGCAATCAGCCCCAGAATTTT.

This clonotype was found many times. The V and J genes are TRBV7-2 and TRBJ2-3; possibly TRBD1 or TRBD2 for D (5 bases each). The germline V gene has CDR1 SGHTA and CDR2 FQGNSA. This CDR3 has 12 amino acids. The germline V and J ends were trimmed by 5 bases and 8 bases, with 11 bases remaining between them. The CDR3 DNA reads TGTGCCAGCAGCAATCGGGGCCTTACGCAGTATTTT. Its translation: CASSNRGLTQYF.